These 10 T cell receptor beta chains originate from one sample sequenced in a study of response to subunit inactivated influenza vaccine. TCRdb passed the RT-PCR reads through MiXCR, listing each CDR3 protein once. The profile shows 500,000 to 550,000 distinct CDR3 sequences, about 7.6% of them singletons. Here the sequenced sample was PBMCs from blood, taken about 24 months after vaccination. The origin of the receptors is a man aged 45 to 75 who received an inactivated influenza vaccine.

This clonotype was observed at least ten times. The chain uses TRBV5-1 and TRBJ1-2, with no clear D. Per germline, CDR1 SGHRS and CDR2 YFSETQ. Trimming stripped 4 bases from V and 3 bases from J, with 16 bases between. The CDR3 consists of 15 residues. The CDR3 loop is CASSDGMKWDYGYTF. The CDR3 region has the DNA TGCGCCAGCAGCGACGGAATGAAGTGGGACTATGGCTACACCTTC.

This sequence joins TRBV11-2 and TRBJ2-3; D gene unclear. The V gene's germline CDR1 is SGHAT and CDR2 FQNNGV. V dropped 1 base and J dropped 6 bases, with 11 bases sitting between them. The CDR3 contains 14 residues. The CDR3 region has the DNA TGTGCCAGCAGCTTAGCGGTCCATCGGGATACGCAGTATTTT. Translation gives CASSLAVHRDTQYF.

This clonotype was detected ten times or more. The J gene is TRBJ1-1, the V gene TRBV15, with 8 positions matching TRBD1. Germline values: CDR1 LNHNV, CDR2 YYDKDF (reference sequence). The CDR3 is 15 residues long. Trimming at V came to 1 base and at J to 5 bases, leaving 6 bases not matched to a gene. The CDR3 here is CATSRVPTGETEAFF. CDR3 DNA sequence: TGTGCCACCAGCAGAGTCCCGACAGGGGAAACTGAAGCTTTCTTT.

The sample holds many counts of this clonotype. The chain links TRBV27 to TRBJ2-3; TRBD1 matches 9 bases. The CDR3 consists of 14 residues. V was pared by 6 bases and J by 1 base, with 2 bases of the junction left unmatched. Germline V CDR1 and CDR2: MNHEY, SMNVEV (reference sequence). The CDR3 nucleotides read TGTGCCAGCAGGCGGACAGGGGGCACAGATACGCAGTATTTT. Its translation is CASRRTGGTDTQYF.

V gene TRBV28 combines with J gene TRBJ2-3; possible D gene TRBD1, 5 bases. The CDR3 length is 16 residues. Germline V gene lookup returns CDR1 MDHEN and CDR2 SYDVKM. Trimming shortened V by 2 bases and J by 5 bases, and 17 bases separated the two germline ends. This CDR3 is CASSLRAGRVGDTQYF. CDR3 nucleotide sequence: TGTGCCAGCAGTTTAAGGGCCGGCAGGGTAGGAGATACGCAGTATTTT.

The rearrangement uses TRBV7-2 and TRBJ2-7, with 8 bases lining up with TRBD1. Germline V gene sequence: CDR1 SGHTA, CDR2 FQGNSA. The V segment lost 5 bases and the J segment 7 bases; nucleotides outside the gene matches: 13. CDR3 size: 15 residues. CDR3 region: CASSPRGPGGWEQYF. The CDR3 DNA is TGTGCCAGCAGCCCCAGGGGGCCCGGTGGGTGGGAGCAGTACTTC.

The chain employs TRBV7-8 and TRBJ1-6, with D possibly TRBD1 on 5 matching bases. The length of the CDR3 is 18 residues. With 2 bases removed from V and 7 bases from J, the gap between germline ends came to 21 bases. Germline values: CDR1 SGHVS, CDR2 FQNEAQ. This chain's CDR3 is CASSLSGSWGTGNSPLHF. The CDR3 DNA is TGTGCCAGCAGCTTATCGGGCTCCTGGGGGACGGGGAATTCACCCCTCCACTTT.

This clonotype showed up many times. The chain links TRBV28 to TRBJ1-3; 7 bases align to TRBD1. Looked up from germline, CDR1 is MDHEN and CDR2 is SYDVKM. This CDR3 region has 21 residues. The J segment lost 0 bases and the V segment lost 6 bases, leaving 23 bases of the junction unmatched. For the CDR3, the DNA is TGTGCCAGCAGGTCTTCATTGTTTAGCCGGGACAGCATCCTCTCTGGAAACACCATATATTTT. The encoded protein is CASRSSLFSRDSILSGNTIYF.

The sample holds a few counts of this clonotype. The chain couples TRBV20-1 to TRBJ1-1, with D perhaps TRBD1 (5 bases). Trimming removed 6 bases at V and 1 base at J, with 12 bases between. Germline lookup yields CDR1 DFQATT and CDR2 SNEGSKA (reference sequence). The CDR3 consists of 13 residues. As DNA, the CDR3 is TGCAGTGCGAGCAGGGATCCGAACACTGAAGCTTTCTTT. Translation: CSASRDPNTEAFF.

This chain joins TRBV7-2 and TRBJ2-1; a possible D gene is TRBD1 (5 bases). V lost 5 bases and J 6 bases, leaving 14 bases between the germline ends. Germline assignment: CDR1 SGHTA and CDR2 FQGNSA. The CDR3 has 14 amino acids. CDR3 sequence: CASSPWQGVNEQFF. The CDR3 region has the DNA TGTGCCAGCAGCCCCTGGCAGGGCGTCAATGAGCAGTTCTTC.